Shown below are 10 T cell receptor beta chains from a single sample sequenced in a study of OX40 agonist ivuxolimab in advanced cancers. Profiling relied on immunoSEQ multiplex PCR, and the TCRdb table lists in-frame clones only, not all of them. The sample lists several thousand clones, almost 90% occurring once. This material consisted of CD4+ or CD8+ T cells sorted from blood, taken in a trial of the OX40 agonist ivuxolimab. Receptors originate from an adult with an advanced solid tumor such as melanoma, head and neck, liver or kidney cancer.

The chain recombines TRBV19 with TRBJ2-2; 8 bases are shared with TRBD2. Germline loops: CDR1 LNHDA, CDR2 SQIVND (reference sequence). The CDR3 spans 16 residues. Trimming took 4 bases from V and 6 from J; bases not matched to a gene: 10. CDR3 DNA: TGTGCCAGTAGTACCAGACCGGGAGGGGAAGCCGGGGAGCTGTTTTTT. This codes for CASSTRPGGEAGELFF.

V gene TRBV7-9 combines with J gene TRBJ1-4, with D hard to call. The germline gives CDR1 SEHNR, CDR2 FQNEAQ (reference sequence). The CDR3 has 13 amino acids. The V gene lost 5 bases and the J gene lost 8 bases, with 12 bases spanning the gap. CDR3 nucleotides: TGTGCCAGCAGCGTAACTTCGGGAGAAAAACTGTTTTTT. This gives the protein CASSVTSGEKLFF.

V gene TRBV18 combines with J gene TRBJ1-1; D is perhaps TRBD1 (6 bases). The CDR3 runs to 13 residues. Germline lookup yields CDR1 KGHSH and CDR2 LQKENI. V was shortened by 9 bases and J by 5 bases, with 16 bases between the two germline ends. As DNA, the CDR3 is TGTGCCAGTTCCCAGGGGAGTAGGACTGAAGCTTTCTTT. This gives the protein CASSQGSRTEAFF.

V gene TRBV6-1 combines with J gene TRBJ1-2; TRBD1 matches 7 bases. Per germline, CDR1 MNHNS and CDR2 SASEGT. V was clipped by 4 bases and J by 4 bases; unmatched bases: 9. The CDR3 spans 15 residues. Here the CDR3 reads CASSGYRGGAYGYTF. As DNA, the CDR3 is TGTGCCAGCAGTGGATATAGAGGGGGCGCCTATGGCTACACCTTC.

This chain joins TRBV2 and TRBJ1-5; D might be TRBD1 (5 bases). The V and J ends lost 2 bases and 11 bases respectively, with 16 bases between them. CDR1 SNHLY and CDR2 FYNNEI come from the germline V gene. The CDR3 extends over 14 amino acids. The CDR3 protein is CASSEHGRGRTQHF. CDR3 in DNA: TGTGCCAGCAGTGAACATGGACGGGGCAGGACCCAGCATTTT.

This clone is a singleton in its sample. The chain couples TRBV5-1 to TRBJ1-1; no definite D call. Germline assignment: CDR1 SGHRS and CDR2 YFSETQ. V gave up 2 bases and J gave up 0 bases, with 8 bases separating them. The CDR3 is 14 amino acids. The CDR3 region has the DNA TGCGCCAGCAGCTTAAATGGGATGAACACTGAAGCTTTCTTT. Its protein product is CASSLNGMNTEAFF.

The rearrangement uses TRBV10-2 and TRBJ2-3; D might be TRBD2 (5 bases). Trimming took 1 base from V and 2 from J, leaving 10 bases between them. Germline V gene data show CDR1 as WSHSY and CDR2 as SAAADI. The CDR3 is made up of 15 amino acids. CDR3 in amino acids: CASSEYEGFTDTQYF. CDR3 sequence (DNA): TGCGCCAGCAGTGAGTACGAGGGATTCACAGATACGCAGTATTTT.

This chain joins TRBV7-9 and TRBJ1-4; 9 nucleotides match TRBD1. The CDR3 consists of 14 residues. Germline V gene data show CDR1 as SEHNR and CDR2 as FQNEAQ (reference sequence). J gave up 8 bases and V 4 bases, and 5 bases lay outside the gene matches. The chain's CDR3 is CASSWDREAEKLFF. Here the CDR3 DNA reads TGTGCCAGCAGCTGGGACAGGGAGGCCGAAAAACTGTTTTTT.

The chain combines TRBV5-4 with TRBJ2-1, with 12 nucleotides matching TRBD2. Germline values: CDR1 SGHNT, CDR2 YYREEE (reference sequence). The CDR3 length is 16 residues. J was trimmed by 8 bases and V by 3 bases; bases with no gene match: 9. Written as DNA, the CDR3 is TGTGCCAGCAGCTCCGGGCTAGCGGGAGGGCCGTATGAGCAGTTCTTC. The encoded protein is CASSSGLAGGPYEQFF.

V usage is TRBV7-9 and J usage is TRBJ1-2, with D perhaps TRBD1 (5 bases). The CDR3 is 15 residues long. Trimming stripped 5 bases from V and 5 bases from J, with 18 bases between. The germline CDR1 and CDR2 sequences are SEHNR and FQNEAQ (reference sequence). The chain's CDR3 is CASSPTRTSSYGYTF. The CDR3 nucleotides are TGTGCCAGCAGCCCGACACGGACAAGTAGTTATGGCTACACCTTC. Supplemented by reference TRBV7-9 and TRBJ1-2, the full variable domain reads DTGVSQNPRHKITKRGQNVTFRCDPISEHNRLYWYRQTLGQGPEFLTYFQNEAQLEKSRLLSDRFSAERPKGSFSTLEIQRTEQGDSAMYLCASSPTRTSSYGYTFGSGTRLTVV.